A single sample gave rise to the 23 T cell receptor beta chains below, sequenced in a study of lymphopenia after photon versus proton radiotherapy. Libraries were prepared by immunoSEQ multiplex PCR; TCRdb keeps only in-frame clonotypes and omits some of them. The table has more than 20,000 clones, around 85% seen once. Sequences were derived from peripheral blood, sampled from a patient treated with photon-based radiotherapy. The receptor set was obtained from a man between 25 and 39 years old with gastric cancer.

This rearrangement joins TRBV28 to TRBJ2-7, with D tentatively TRBD1 (5 bases). This CDR3 region has 15 residues. V lost 2 bases and J 2 bases, leaving 13 bases between the germline ends. The germline V gene encodes CDR1 MDHEN and CDR2 SYDVKM. The CDR3 loop reads CASSLPLGVPYEQYF. CDR3 bases: TGTGCCAGCAGTTTACCTTTAGGGGTTCCCTACGAGCAGTACTTC.

The chain employs TRBV7-3 and TRBJ2-3; 9 nucleotides line up with TRBD1. J gave up 2 bases and V 5 bases, and 5 bases lay outside the gene matches. The germline gives CDR1 SGHTA, CDR2 FQGTGA. The CDR3 covers 15 residues. The CDR3 nucleotides are TGTGCCAGCAGCGGAGGACAGGGGAACACAGATACGCAGTATTTT. Translated: CASSGGQGNTDTQYF.

This clone was seen only once. The V and J genes are TRBV5-1 and TRBJ2-3; no definite D call. Per the germline V gene, CDR1 is SGHRS and CDR2 is YFSETQ. The CDR3 length is 15 residues. Trimming left V 1 base short and J 1 base short, with 10 bases between. The CDR3 DNA follows: TGCGCCAGCAGCTTGCATCAGGATGGCACAGATACGCAGTATTTT. It encodes CASSLHQDGTDTQYF.

The gene calls are TRBV5-1 and TRBJ1-6, with TRBD1 identical over 7 bases. After removal of 4 bases from V and 5 bases from J, the junction contained 6 bases not matched to a gene. CDR3 length: 15 residues. Germline loops: CDR1 SGHRS, CDR2 YFSETQ. CDR3 nucleotide sequence: TGCGCCAGCAGCCCCGGGACAGAGGATAATTCACCCCTCCACTTT. Translation gives CASSPGTEDNSPLHF.

The chain has TRBV19 and TRBJ2-4; D is possibly TRBD1 or TRBD2 (5 bases each). The CDR3 covers 14 residues. The germline V gene encodes CDR1 LNHDA and CDR2 SQIVND (reference sequence). V was cut by 2 bases and J by 4 bases, with 9 bases left in between. CDR3 nucleotides: TGTGCCAGTAGTATAAGAGGGGAAAAAAACATTCAGTACTTC. Translation gives CASSIRGEKNIQYF.

The rearrangement uses TRBV7-9 and TRBJ2-1, with D uncertain. V gave up 5 bases and J gave up 6 bases, with 14 bases separating them. Germline V gives CDR1 SEHNR, CDR2 FQNEAQ (reference sequence). The CDR3 runs 14 residues. The chain's CDR3 is CASSPILRGNEQFF. The CDR3 DNA reads as TGTGCCAGCAGCCCAATACTTAGAGGCAATGAGCAGTTCTTC.

The chain is built from TRBV7-2 and TRBJ2-2, with TRBD2 as a possible D gene (5 bases). Germline V CDR1 and CDR2: SGHTA, FQGNSA. V lost 6 bases, J lost 6 bases, and 14 bases lay in between. CDR3 length equals 14 residues. The CDR3 coding sequence is TGTGCCAGCAGTAGAGAGGGCCTGGCCGGGGAGCTGTTTTTT. Translated, it gives CASSREGLAGELFF.

This chain joins TRBV5-8 and TRBJ2-7, with unresolved D. Germline CDR1 and CDR2: SGHTS and YDEGEE. The CDR3 has 8 amino acids. V was clipped by 8 bases and J by 4 bases, with 1 base between them. The CDR3 sequence is CASYEQYF. The CDR3 bases are TGTGCCAGTTACGAGCAGTACTTC.

The V call is TRBV19, the J call TRBJ1-2, with D perhaps matching TRBD1 (6 bases). The V gene's germline CDR1 is LNHDA and CDR2 SQIVND (reference sequence). V was pared by 4 bases and J by 8 bases, with 11 bases between. The CDR3 runs 12 residues. CDR3 sequence: CASSTGVWGYTF. The CDR3, as DNA: TGTGCCAGTAGTACAGGGGTTTGGGGCTACACCTTC.

The gene calls are TRBV29-1 and TRBJ2-3, with 13 bases matching TRBD2. The CDR3 contains 15 residues. Germline values: CDR1 SQVTM, CDR2 ANQGSEA. V lost 7 bases and J lost 0; bases outside the gene matches: 4. Here the CDR3 DNA reads TGCAGCGCCCAACTAGCGGGGGGGAGCACAGATACGCAGTATTTT. This sequence encodes CSAQLAGGSTDTQYF.

In its sample, this clone was seen once. The chain uses TRBV29-1 and TRBJ2-3, with D perhaps matching TRBD2 (5 bases). Germline CDR1 is SQVTM and CDR2 is ANQGSEA. Deletions cut 2 bases from V and 0 bases from J, with 12 bases between. The CDR3 has 15 amino acids. The CDR3 protein is CSVELAYPSTDTQYF. In DNA, the CDR3 is TGCAGCGTTGAATTAGCGTACCCCAGCACAGATACGCAGTATTTT.

The chain links TRBV18 to TRBJ1-6; D might be TRBD1 (5 bases). Germline-derived CDR1 and CDR2 are KGHSH and LQKENI. The CDR3 has 14 residues. Trimming shortened V by 2 bases and J by 7 bases, and 9 bases separated the two germline ends. CDR3 protein: CASSPGADNSPLHF. The CDR3 coding sequence is TGTGCCAGCTCACCAGGGGCAGACAATTCACCCCTCCACTTT. The complete variable domain, with remaining parts taken from reference TRBV18 and TRBJ1-6, reads NAGVMQNPRHLVRRRGQEARLRCSPMKGHSHVYWYRQLPEEGLKFMVYLQKENIIDESGMPKERFSAEFPKEGPSILRIQQVVRGDSAAYFCASSPGADNSPLHFGNGTRLTVT.

The J gene is TRBJ1-5, the V gene TRBV4-1, with D tentatively TRBD1 (5 bases). The germline V gene encodes CDR1 MGHRA and CDR2 YSYEKL. V dropped 1 base and J dropped 3 bases, with 10 bases sitting between them. CDR3 length equals 15 residues. This chain's CDR3 is CASSQAPTVNQPQHF. The CDR3 DNA reads TGCGCCAGCAGCCAAGCCCCGACAGTCAATCAGCCCCAGCATTTT.

The gene calls are TRBV6-1 and TRBJ2-7; perhaps TRBD1 as D (6 bases). Deletions cut 2 bases from V and 5 bases from J, with 13 bases between. Per germline, CDR1 MNHNS and CDR2 SASEGT. The CDR3 has 14 amino acids. The CDR3 region is CASSESPGEDEQYF. CDR3 DNA: TGTGCCAGCAGTGAATCTCCAGGGGAAGACGAGCAGTACTTC.

This clone was detected only once. The chain recombines TRBV2 with TRBJ1-1; 7 bases match TRBD1. CDR1 and CDR2 (germline): SNHLY, FYNNEI. The CDR3 is 14 amino acids. J lost 3 bases, V lost 8 bases, and 9 bases had no gene match. The CDR3 DNA follows: TGTGCCAGCTTACCCGGACAGGCGTACACTGAAGCTTTCTTT. This gives the protein CASLPGQAYTEAFF. The complete variable domain, with remaining parts taken from reference TRBV2 and TRBJ1-1, reads EPEVTQTPSHQVTQMGQEVILRCVPISNHLYFYWYRQILGQKVEFLVSFYNNEISEKSEIFDDQFSVERPDGSNFTLKIRSTKLEDSAMYFCASLPGQAYTEAFFGQGTRLTVV.

This clone was seen just once. V gene TRBV15 combines with J gene TRBJ1-3; D remains unclear. In germline, CDR1 is LNHNV, CDR2 YYDKDF (reference sequence). Between the trimmed V and J ends, which lost 5 bases and 4 bases, there was a span of 15 bases. This CDR3 comprises 15 residues. CDR3 DNA: TGTGCCACCAGCTCCGGATCTACGAGGGGAAACACCATATATTTT. The encoded protein is CATSSGSTRGNTIYF.

The gene calls are TRBV14 and TRBJ1-1, with D uncertain. The CDR3 has 13 residues. The ends were cut back, 2 bases at V and 6 bases at J, with 10 bases in the middle. From germline, CDR1 is SGHDN and CDR2 FVKESK. The CDR3 loop is CASSQTRESEAFF. The CDR3 region has the DNA TGTGCCAGCAGCCAAACTAGGGAATCTGAAGCTTTCTTT.

The chain uses TRBV18 and TRBJ2-7; 8 nucleotides line up with TRBD1. With V trimmed by 5 bases and J by 2 bases, 8 bases remained unmatched. Germline lookup yields CDR1 KGHSH and CDR2 LQKENI. This CDR3 spans 15 amino acids. The CDR3 region is CASSSTGTGAYEQYF. CDR3 coding DNA: TGTGCCAGCTCATCAACCGGGACAGGAGCCTACGAGCAGTACTTC.

This chain uses TRBV6-1 with TRBJ1-1, with no clear D. V lost 4 bases to trimming and J lost 6 bases, with 9 bases between them. The germline V gene encodes CDR1 MNHNS and CDR2 SASEGT. CDR3 length: 12 residues. CDR3 protein: CASSVRLAEAFF. The CDR3 DNA reads as TGTGCCAGCAGTGTTAGACTGGCTGAAGCTTTCTTT.

This clone was counted once. The chain combines TRBV29-1 with TRBJ2-1, with 10 bases fitting TRBD2. Germline values: CDR1 SQVTM, CDR2 ANQGSEA. This CDR3 has 18 amino acids. The trim removed 3 bases at V and 0 bases at J, leaving 11 bases unmatched. This CDR3 reads CSVEFHLAGVSSYNEQFF. The CDR3 DNA reads as TGCAGCGTTGAGTTTCACCTAGCGGGGGTAAGCTCCTACAATGAGCAGTTCTTC.

This clone was detected once. V gene TRBV6-5 combines with J gene TRBJ1-2; D unresolved. V shed 8 bases and J shed 2 bases, with 9 bases lying between them. The V gene's germline CDR1 is MNHEY and CDR2 SVGAGI. The CDR3 has 12 residues. CDR3 DNA sequence: TGTGCCAGCTATGGTCAGAACTATGGCTACACCTTC. The encoded protein is CASYGQNYGYTF.

The chain recombines TRBV29-1 with TRBJ1-1; the D gene is possibly TRBD1 (6 bases). The V gene's germline CDR1 is SQVTM and CDR2 ANQGSEA. The CDR3 spans 14 residues. Deletions cut 5 bases from V and 5 bases from J, with 18 bases between. The CDR3 DNA reads TGCAGCGTTTCCGGCGACGGAGGGGGAACTGAAGCTTTCTTT. Translating it yields CSVSGDGGGTEAFF.

This chain connects TRBV4-1 to TRBJ2-3; unclear D gene. The V gene lost 1 base and the J gene lost 2 bases, with 13 bases spanning the gap. The CDR3 contains 16 residues. From germline, CDR1 is MGHRA and CDR2 YSYEKL. The CDR3 DNA follows: TGCGCCAGCAGCCAAGTAGACTTGATCCACACAGATACGCAGTATTTT. Encoded protein: CASSQVDLIHTDTQYF.